The next 2 T cell receptor beta chains were all read from a single sample in a study of OX40 agonist ivuxolimab in advanced cancers. The repertoire was sequenced with immunoSEQ multiplex PCR; TCRdb's copy has only in-frame clones and lacks some. This sample carries under 150,000 clones, less than 95% of them seen once, and the ten largest clones take about 1.1%. Material: CD4+ or CD8+ T cells sorted from blood, obtained in a trial of the OX40 agonist ivuxolimab. The receptors stem from an adult with an advanced solid tumor such as melanoma, head and neck, liver or kidney cancer.

The chain combines TRBV6-6 with TRBJ2-3, with D hard to call. The CDR3 runs 14 residues. Germline values: CDR1 MNHNY, CDR2 SVGAGI (reference sequence). The V gene lost 2 bases and the J gene lost 9 bases, with 15 bases spanning the gap. This CDR3 reads CASSYAELEKTQYF. CDR3 sequence (DNA): TGTGCCAGCAGTTACGCGGAATTGGAGAAGACGCAGTATTTT.

The chain uses TRBV27 and TRBJ1-1; D uncertain. In germline, CDR1 is MNHEY, CDR2 SMNVEV (reference sequence). V was trimmed by 2 bases and J by 4 bases, leaving 14 bases between them. The CDR3 covers 15 residues. For the CDR3, the DNA is TGTGCCAGCAGTTTACTAGGGTCCCGAAGCACTGAAGCTTTCTTT. It yields the protein CASSLLGSRSTEAFF.